The clone carrying this TCR beta chain was seen a few times. Its cognate antigen is unknown. Construction of the TCR beta libraries employed iRepertoire HTBI primers in conjunction with Arm-PCR of CDR3 regions. TCRdb reprocessed the multiplex PCR reads via MiXCR and lists one record per CDR3 protein. The table lists over 500,000 distinct CDR3 sequences, about 16% of them singletons. The CDR3 loop spans 12 amino acids. Germline assignment: CDR1 SEHNR and CDR2 FQNEAQ (reference sequence). V was pared by 8 bases and J by 3 bases, with 7 bases between. Time point specified: newly diagnosed GD, antithyroid drugs for less than 3 months. Scientists built the TCR library using RNA that was extracted from PBMCs. The authors diagnosed Graves' disease using American Thyroid Association guidelines. This sample was taken from a study of regulatory T cells in long-lasting Graves disease. General study findings and limits: For persistent Graves' patients, TCR diversity was lower than for newly diagnosed ones. Newly diagnosed patients shared 850 to 1,000 public clonotypes; persistent patients shared about 2,700.

This sample was shared with a second study, whose subject was T cells in Graves' hyperthyroidism and ophthalmopathy. From that paper: Ophthalmopathy and stable hyperthyroidism were told apart by a 13 V-J model.

The receptor comes from a man younger than 30 with Graves disease. The genes are TRBV7-9 and TRBJ2-2; possible D gene TRBD2, 6 bases. Sequenced here: peripheral blood mononuclear cells (PBMCs), sampled at new diagnosis, from a patient treated with antithyroid drugs. CDR3 coding DNA: TGTGCCAGCGGACTATACACCGGGGAGCTGTTTTTT. Its translation: CASGLYTGELFF. Looking up the rest from reference TRBV7-9 and TRBJ2-2 gives the full variable domain: DTGVSQNPRHKITKRGQNVTFRCDPISEHNRLYWYRQTLGQGPEFLTYFQNEAQLEKSRLLSDRFSAERPKGSFSTLEIQRTEQGDSAMYLCASGLYTGELFFGEGSRLTVL.